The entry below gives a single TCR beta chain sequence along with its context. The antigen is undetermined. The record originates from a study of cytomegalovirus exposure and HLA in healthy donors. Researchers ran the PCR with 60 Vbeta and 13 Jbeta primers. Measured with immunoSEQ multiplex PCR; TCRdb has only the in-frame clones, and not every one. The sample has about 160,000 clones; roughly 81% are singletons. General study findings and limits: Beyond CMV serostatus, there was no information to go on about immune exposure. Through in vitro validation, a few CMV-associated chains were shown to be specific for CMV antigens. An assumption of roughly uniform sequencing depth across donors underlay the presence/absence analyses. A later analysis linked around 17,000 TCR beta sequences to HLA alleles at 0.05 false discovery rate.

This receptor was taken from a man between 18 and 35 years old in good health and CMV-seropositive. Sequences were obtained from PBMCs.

For the CDR3, the DNA is TGTGCCAGTAGTATAGATCCTCGGAGCCTTGGTGGCTATGGCTACACCTTC. Its protein is CASSIDPRSLGGYGYTF. The chain joins TRBV19 to TRBJ1-2; D is unresolved. V was clipped by 0 bases and J by 4 bases, with 18 bases between them. Germline-derived CDR1 and CDR2 are LNHDA and SQIVND (reference sequence). This CDR3 comprises 17 residues.